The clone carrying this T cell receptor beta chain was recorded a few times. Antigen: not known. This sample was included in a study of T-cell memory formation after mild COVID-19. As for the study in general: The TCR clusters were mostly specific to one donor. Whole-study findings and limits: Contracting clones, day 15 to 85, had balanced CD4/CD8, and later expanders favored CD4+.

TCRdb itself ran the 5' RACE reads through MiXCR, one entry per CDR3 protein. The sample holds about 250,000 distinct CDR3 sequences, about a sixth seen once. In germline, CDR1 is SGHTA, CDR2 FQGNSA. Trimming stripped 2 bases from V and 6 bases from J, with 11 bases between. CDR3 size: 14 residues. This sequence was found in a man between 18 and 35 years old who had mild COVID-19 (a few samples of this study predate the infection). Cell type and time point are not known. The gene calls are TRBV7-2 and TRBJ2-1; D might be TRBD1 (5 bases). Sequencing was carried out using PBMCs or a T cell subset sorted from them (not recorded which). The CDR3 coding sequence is TGTGCCAGCAGCTTAAGCAGGGCGCTCAATGAGCAGTTCTTC. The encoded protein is CASSLSRALNEQFF.